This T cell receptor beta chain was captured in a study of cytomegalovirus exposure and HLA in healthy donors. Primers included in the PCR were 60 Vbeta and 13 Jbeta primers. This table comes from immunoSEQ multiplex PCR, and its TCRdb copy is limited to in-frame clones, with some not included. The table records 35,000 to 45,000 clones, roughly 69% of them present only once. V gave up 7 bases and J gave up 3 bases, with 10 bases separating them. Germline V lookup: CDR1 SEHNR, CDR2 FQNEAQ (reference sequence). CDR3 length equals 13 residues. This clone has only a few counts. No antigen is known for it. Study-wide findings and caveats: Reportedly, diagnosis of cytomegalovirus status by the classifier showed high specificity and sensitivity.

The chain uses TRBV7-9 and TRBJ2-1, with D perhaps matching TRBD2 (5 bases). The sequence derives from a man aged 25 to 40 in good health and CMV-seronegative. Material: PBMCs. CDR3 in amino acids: CASTSGGYNEQFF. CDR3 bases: TGTGCCAGCACCAGCGGAGGCTACAATGAGCAGTTCTTC.